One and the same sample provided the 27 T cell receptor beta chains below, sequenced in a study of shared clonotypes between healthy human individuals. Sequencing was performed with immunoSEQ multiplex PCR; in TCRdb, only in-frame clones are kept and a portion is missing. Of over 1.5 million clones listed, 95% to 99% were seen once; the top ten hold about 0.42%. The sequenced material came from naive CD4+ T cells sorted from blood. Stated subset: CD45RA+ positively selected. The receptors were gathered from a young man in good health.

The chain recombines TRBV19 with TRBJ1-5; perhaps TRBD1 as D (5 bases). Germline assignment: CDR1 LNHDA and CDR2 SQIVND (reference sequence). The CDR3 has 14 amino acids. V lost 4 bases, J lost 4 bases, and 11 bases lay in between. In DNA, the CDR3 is TGTGCCAGTAGTAACCGACAGCCTAATCAGCCCCAGCATTTT. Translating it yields CASSNRQPNQPQHF.

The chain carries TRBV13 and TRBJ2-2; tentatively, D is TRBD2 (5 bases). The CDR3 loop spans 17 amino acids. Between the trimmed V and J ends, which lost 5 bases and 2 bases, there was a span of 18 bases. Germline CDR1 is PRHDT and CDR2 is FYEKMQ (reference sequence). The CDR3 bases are TGTGCCAGCAGCCTCTTGGCGGGTAGGGTAAACACCGGGGAGCTGTTTTTT. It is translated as CASSLLAGRVNTGELFF. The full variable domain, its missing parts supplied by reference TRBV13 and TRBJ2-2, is AAGVIQSPRHLIKEKRETATLKCYPIPRHDTVYWYQQGPGQDPQFLISFYEKMQSDKGSIPDRFSAQQFSDYHSELNMSSLELGDSALYFCASSLLAGRVNTGELFFGEGSRLTVL.

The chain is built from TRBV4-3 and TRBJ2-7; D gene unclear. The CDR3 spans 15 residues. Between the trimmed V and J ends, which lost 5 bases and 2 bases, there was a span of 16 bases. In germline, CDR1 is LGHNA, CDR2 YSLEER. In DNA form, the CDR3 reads TGCGCCAGCAGCGCGCAAGTGACGTCCACCTACGAGCAGTACTTC. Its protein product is CASSAQVTSTYEQYF.

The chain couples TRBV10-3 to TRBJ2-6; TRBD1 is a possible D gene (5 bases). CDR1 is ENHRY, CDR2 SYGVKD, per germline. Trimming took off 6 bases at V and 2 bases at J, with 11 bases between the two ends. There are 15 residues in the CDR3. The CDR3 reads CAIRGQGPGANVLTF. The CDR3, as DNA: TGTGCCATCAGGGGGCAGGGTCCTGGGGCCAACGTCCTGACTTTC.

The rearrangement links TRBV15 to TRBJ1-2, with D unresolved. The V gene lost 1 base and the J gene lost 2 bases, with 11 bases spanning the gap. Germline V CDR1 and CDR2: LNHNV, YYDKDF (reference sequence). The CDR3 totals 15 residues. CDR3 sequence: CATSRARTANYGYTF. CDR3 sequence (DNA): TGTGCCACCAGCAGAGCCCGTACGGCAAACTATGGCTACACCTTC.

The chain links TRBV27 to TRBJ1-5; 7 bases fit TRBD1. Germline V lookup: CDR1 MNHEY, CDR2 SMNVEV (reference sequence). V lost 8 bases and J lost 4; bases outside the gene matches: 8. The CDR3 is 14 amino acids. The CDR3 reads CASASGGANQPQHF. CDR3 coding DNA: TGTGCCAGCGCCTCAGGGGGAGCAAATCAGCCCCAGCATTTT.

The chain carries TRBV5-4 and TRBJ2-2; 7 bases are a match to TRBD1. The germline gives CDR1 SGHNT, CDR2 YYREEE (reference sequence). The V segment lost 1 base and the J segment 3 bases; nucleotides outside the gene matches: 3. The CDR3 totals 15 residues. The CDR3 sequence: CASSLRQGDTGELFF. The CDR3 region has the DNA TGTGCCAGCAGCTTGCGCCAGGGGGACACCGGGGAGCTGTTTTTT.

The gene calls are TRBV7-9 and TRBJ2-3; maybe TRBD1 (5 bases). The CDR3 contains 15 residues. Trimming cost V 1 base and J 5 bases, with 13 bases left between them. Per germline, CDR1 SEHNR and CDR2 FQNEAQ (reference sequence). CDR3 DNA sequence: TGTGCCAGCAGCTTAGACGGCCTAGGGGAAGATACGCAGTATTTT. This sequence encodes CASSLDGLGEDTQYF.

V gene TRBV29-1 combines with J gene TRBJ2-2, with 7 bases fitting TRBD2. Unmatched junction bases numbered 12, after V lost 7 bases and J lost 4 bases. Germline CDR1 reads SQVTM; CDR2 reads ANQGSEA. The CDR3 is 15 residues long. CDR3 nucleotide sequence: TGCAGCGCGCGGGAGAGTGCGGCTAGCACCGGGGAGCTGTTTTTT. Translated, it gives CSARESAASTGELFF.

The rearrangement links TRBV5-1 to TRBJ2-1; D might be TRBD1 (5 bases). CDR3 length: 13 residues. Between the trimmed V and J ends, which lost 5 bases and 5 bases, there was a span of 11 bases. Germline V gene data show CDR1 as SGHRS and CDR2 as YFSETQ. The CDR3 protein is CASRLGQNNEQFF. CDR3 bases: TGCGCCAGCAGATTAGGACAAAACAATGAGCAGTTCTTC.

DNA for the CDR3: TGCGCCAGCAGCCACGTCCTCAGGGACACCGGGGAGCTGTTTTTT. This translates into CASSHVLRDTGELFF. J is TRBJ2-2 and V is TRBV4-1; tentative D call: TRBD1 (5 bases). The V end was cut by 3 bases, the J end by 3 bases, with 11 bases between. The length of the CDR3 is 15 residues. CDR1 and CDR2 (germline): MGHRA, YSYEKL.

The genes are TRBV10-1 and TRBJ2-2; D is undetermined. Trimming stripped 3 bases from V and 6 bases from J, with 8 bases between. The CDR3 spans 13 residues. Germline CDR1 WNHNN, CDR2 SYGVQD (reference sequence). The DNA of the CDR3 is TGCGCCAGCAGTGAAGGGTCGGCCGGGGAGCTGTTTTTT. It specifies CASSEGSAGELFF.

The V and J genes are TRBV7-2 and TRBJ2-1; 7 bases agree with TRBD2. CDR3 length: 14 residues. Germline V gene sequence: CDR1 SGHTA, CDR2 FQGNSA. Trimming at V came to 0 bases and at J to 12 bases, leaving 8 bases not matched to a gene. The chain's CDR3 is CASSLARGRVGQFF. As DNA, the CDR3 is TGTGCCAGCAGCTTAGCGCGAGGGAGGGTAGGGCAGTTCTTC.

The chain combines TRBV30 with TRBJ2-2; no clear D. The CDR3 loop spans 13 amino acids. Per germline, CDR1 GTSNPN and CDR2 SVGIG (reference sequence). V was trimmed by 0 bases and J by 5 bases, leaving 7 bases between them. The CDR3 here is CAWSVDPTGELFF. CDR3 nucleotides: TGTGCCTGGAGTGTTGACCCGACCGGGGAGCTGTTTTTT.

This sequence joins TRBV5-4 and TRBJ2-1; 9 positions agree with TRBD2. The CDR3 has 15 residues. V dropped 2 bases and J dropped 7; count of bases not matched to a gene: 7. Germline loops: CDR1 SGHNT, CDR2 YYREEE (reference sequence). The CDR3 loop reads CASSFKLAGGNEQFF. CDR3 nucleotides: TGTGCCAGCAGCTTCAAACTAGCGGGTGGGAATGAGCAGTTCTTC.

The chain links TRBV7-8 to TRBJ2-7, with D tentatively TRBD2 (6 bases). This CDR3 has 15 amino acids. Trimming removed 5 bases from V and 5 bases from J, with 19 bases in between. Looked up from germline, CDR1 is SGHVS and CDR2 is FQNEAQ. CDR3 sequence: CASSPSVASLHEQYF. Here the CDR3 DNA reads TGTGCCAGCAGCCCTAGCGTGGCTAGCCTCCACGAGCAGTACTTC.

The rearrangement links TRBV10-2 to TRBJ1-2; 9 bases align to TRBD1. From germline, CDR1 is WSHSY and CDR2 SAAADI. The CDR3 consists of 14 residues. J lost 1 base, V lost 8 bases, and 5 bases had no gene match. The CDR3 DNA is TGCGCCAGCCTCGGGACAGGGATTAACTATGGCTACACCTTC. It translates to CASLGTGINYGYTF.

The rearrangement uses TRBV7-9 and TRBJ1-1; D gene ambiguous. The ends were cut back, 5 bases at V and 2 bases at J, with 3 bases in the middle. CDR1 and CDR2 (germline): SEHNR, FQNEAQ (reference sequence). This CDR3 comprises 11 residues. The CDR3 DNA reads TGTGCCAGCAGCCACAACACTGAAGCTTTCTTT. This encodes CASSHNTEAFF. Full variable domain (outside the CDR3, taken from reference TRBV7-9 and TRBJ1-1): DTGVSQNPRHKITKRGQNVTFRCDPISEHNRLYWYRQTLGQGPEFLTYFQNEAQLEKSRLLSDRFSAERPKGSFSTLEIQRTEQGDSAMYLCASSHNTEAFFGQGTRLTVV.

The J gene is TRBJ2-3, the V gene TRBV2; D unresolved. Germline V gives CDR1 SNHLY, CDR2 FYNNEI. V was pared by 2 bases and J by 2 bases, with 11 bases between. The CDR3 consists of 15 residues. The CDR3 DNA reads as TGTGCCAGCAGTGAAACGAGCCAGGTCACAGATACGCAGTATTTT. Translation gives CASSETSQVTDTQYF.

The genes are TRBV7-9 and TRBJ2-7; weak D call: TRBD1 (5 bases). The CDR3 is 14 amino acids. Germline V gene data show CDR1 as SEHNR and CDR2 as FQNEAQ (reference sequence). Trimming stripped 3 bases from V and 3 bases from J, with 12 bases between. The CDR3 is CASSFSRVGYEQYF. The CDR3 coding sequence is TGTGCCAGCAGCTTCTCCAGGGTCGGCTACGAGCAGTACTTC.

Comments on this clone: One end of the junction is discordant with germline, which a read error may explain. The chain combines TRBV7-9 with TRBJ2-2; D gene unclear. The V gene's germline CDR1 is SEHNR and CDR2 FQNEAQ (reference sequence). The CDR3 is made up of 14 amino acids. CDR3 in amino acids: CVSKRLKNTGELFF. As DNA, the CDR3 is TGTGTCAGCAAAAGACTCAAGAACACCGGGGAGCTGTTTTTT.

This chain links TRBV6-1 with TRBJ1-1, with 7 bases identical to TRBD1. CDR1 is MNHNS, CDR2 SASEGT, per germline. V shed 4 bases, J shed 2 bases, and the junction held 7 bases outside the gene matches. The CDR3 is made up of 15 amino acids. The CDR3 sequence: CASSAKGTANTEAFF. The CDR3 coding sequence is TGTGCCAGCAGTGCCAAGGGGACAGCCAACACTGAAGCTTTCTTT.

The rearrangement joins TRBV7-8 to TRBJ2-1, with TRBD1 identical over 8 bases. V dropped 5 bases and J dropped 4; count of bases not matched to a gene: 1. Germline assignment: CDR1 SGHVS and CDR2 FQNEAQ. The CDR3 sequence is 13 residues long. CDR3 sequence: CASSNRGYNEQFF. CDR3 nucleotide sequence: TGTGCCAGCAGCAACAGGGGGTACAATGAGCAGTTCTTC.

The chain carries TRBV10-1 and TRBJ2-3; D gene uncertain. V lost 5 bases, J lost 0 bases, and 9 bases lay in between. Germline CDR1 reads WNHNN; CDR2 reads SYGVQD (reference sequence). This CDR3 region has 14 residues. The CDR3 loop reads CASSPATSTDTQYF. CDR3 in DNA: TGCGCCAGCAGTCCGGCTACCAGCACAGATACGCAGTATTTT.

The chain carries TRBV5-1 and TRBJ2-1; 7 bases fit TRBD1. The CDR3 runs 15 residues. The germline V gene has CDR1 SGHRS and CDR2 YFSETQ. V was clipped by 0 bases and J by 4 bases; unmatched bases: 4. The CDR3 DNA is TGCGCCAGCAGCTTGGGGGACAGACCGTACAATGAGCAGTTCTTC. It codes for CASSLGDRPYNEQFF.

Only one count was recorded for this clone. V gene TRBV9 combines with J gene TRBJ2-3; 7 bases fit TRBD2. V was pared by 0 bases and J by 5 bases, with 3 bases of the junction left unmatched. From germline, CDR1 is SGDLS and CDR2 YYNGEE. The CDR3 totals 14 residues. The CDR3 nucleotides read TGTGCCAGCAGCGTAGGGCCTAGCGGAGATACGCAGTATTTT. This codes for CASSVGPSGDTQYF.

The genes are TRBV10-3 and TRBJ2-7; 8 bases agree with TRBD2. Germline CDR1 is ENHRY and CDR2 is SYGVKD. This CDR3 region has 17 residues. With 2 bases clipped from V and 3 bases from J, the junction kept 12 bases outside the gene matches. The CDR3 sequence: CAISEPRPRGGSYEQYF. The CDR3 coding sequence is TGTGCCATCAGTGAGCCCCGCCCGCGCGGGGGGAGCTACGAGCAGTACTTC.